This TCR beta chain was captured in a study of T cells in Graves' hyperthyroidism and ophthalmopathy. Study results and caveats: Model output signaled ophthalmopathy a median roughly six months ahead of onset. Most thyroid clonotypes expanded above 0.001 appeared in blood too.

The CDR3 is 13 amino acids. Trimming cost V 4 bases and J 5 bases, with 10 bases left between them. This clonotype appeared many times. Its antigen is not known. From RNA transcripts, TCR beta CDR3 regions were amplified. First-round RT-PCR targeting the TCR CDR3 was performed with the HTBI primer set. TCRdb used MiXCR to reprocess the multiplex PCR reads, holding one entry per CDR3 protein. In the table there are around 190,000 distinct CDR3 sequences, less than 20% of which are singletons. This receptor was taken from a woman in her fifties or sixties with Graves' hyperthyroidism. Sequenced sample: blood. The chain has TRBV12-3 or TRBV12-4 and TRBJ2-3; D might be TRBD2 (6 bases). The CDR3 DNA sequence: TGTGCCAGCAGTTCTCGGGAGTTAGATACGCAGTATTTT. As protein: CASSSRELDTQYF.